This T cell receptor beta chain stems from a study of Tregs in tolerant kidney transplant recipients. Study outcomes and limitations: Biological reproducibility was not directly addressed in this study. Few patients were studied, so findings need validation in larger groups. Activated donor B cell expansion appeared to reveal the most relevant donor-specific TCRbeta repertoire.

On this clone itself: Its antigen remains unidentified.

Unstimulated Tregs (CD4+CD25+CD127-) and CD4+CD25- non-Tregs were sorted from PBMCs. The data were produced by immunoSEQ multiplex PCR, yet TCRdb's version contains in-frame clones alone and is incomplete. The table records about 56,000 clones, more than 70% of them present only once. V lost 5 bases and J 7 bases, leaving 15 bases between the germline ends. Germline assignment: CDR1 LNHDA and CDR2 SQIVND (reference sequence). This CDR3 has 14 residues. Input material: CD4+ T cells from blood. The sequence derives from a human donor in good health. The chain is built from TRBV19 and TRBJ2-1, with a tentative D call TRBD2 (5 bases). The CDR3 protein is CASSLGTSGNEQFF. CDR3 nucleotide sequence: TGTGCCAGTAGTTTGGGAACAAGCGGTAATGAGCAGTTCTTC.